This T cell receptor beta chain stems from a study of cytomegalovirus exposure and HLA in healthy donors. Sequencing used immunoSEQ multiplex PCR; TCRdb keeps in-frame clones, though not all of them. The sample includes around 140,000 clones, roughly 86% seen only once; the top ten take 4.5%. Per germline, CDR1 SGHDN and CDR2 FVKESK. There are 13 residues in the CDR3. V was shortened by 0 bases and J by 8 bases, with 10 bases between the two germline ends. The receptor comes from a man younger than 35 in good health and CMV-seropositive. The sequencing sample was made of PBMCs. The chain recombines TRBV14 with TRBJ1-2, with D hard to call. The CDR3 DNA sequence: TGTGCCAGCAGCCAAGAGGTCTGGCAGGGCTACACCTTC. It is translated as CASSQEVWQGYTF.